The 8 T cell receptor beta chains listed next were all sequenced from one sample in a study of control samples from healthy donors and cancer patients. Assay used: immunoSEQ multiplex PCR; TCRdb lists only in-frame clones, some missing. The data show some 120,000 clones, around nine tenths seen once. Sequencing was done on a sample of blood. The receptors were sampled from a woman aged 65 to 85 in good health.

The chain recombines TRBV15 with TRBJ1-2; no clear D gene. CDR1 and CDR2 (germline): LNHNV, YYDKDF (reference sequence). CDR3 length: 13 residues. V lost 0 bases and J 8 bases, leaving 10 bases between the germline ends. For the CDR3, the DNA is TGTGCCACCAGCAGAGATAACTTGGTCGGCTACACCTTC. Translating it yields CATSRDNLVGYTF. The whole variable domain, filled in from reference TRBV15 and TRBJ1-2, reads DAMVIQNPRYQVTQFGKPVTLSCSQTLNHNVMYWYQQKSSQAPKLLFHYYDKDFNNEADTPDNFQSRRPNTSFCFLDIRSPGLGDTAMYLCATSRDNLVGYTFGSGTRLTVV.

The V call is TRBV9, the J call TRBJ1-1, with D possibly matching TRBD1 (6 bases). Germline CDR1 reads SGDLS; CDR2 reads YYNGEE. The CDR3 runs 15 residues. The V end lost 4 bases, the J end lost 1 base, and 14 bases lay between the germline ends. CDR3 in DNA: TGTGCCAGCAGCCCGCGGACAGTCACGAACACTGAAGCTTTCTTT. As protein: CASSPRTVTNTEAFF.

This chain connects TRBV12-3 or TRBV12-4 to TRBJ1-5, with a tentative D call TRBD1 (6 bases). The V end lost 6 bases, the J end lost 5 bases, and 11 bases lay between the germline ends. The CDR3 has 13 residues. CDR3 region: CASSRTGYQPQHF. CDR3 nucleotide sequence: TGTGCCAGCAGCCGTACAGGGTATCAGCCCCAGCATTTT.

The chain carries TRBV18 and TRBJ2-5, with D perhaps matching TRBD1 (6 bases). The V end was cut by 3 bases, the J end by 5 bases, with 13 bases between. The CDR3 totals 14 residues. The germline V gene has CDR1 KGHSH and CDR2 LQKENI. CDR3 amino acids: CASSPGHAAETQYF. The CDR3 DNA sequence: TGTGCCAGCTCACCGGGACACGCGGCGGAGACCCAGTACTTC.

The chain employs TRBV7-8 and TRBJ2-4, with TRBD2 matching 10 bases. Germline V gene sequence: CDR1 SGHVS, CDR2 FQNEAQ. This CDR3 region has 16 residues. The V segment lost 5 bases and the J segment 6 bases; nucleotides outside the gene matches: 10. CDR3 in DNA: TGTGCCAGCAGCGCACTATCAGCTAGCGGGGGAAACATTCAGTACTTC. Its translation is CASSALSASGGNIQYF.

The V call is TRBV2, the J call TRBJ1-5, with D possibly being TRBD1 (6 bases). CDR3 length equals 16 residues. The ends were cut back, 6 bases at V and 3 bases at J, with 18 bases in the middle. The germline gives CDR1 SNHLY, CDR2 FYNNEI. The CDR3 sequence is CASSRYSTGTNQPQHF. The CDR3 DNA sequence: TGTGCCAGCAGCCGATACAGTACAGGGACCAATCAGCCCCAGCATTTT.

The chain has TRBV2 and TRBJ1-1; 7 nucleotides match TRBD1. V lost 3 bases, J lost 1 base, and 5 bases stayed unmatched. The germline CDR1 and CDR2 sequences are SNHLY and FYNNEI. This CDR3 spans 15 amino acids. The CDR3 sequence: CASSEYGTANTEAFF. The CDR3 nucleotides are TGTGCCAGCAGTGAGTACGGGACAGCGAACACTGAAGCTTTCTTT.

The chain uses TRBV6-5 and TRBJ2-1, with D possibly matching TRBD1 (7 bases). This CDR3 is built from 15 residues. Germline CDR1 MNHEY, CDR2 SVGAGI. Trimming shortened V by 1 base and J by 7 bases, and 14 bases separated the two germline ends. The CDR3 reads CASSYWQGGGNEQFF. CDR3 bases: TGTGCCAGCAGTTACTGGCAGGGGGGAGGTAATGAGCAGTTCTTC.